This TCR beta chain originates from a study of blood T cells in healthy people across ages. Study-wide results and limits: It was not possible, with unsorted PBMCs, to conclusively compare naive and antigen-experienced cells.

A sample-barcoded 5' primer and a J-beta primer mix were used in a second PCR of roughly 6 to 12 cycles. In TCRdb, the 5' RACE reads were re-called with MiXCR into one record per CDR3 protein. The data show 750,000 to 950,000 distinct CDR3 sequences, under 35% seen once. The ends were cut back, 6 bases at V and 4 bases at J, with 19 bases in the middle. This CDR3 region has 16 residues. This clonotype was counted a few times. What it binds is not known. These data also featured in a second study, about T cells of mothers and their children. Per that study: The study found slightly higher but non-significant overlap in related versus unrelated mother-child pairs.

The receptor comes from a woman in her 40s in good health. The sequencing input was blood. V usage is TRBV12-3 or TRBV12-4 and J usage is TRBJ1-5; D remains unclear. CDR3 bases: TGTGCCAGCAGGGATTCCTTAGGACCTTTAAATCAGCCCCAGCATTTT. Its translation is CASRDSLGPLNQPQHF.